The source of this T cell receptor (beta chain) is a study of T cell responses to AZD1222 COVID-19 vaccine. Looking at the study overall: Recipients boosted at about 4 weeks or about 12 weeks are pooled.

Study-level points and caveats: Targeting of unmutated variant regions was reportedly seen in nearly half of spike-specific TCRs. A mostly white British donor set with more females was recruited, and clonal diversity was possibly underestimated. None of the repertoires were sampled until the peak T cell response had passed.

Measured with immunoSEQ multiplex PCR; TCRdb has only the in-frame clones, and not every one. The sample comprises 88,000 or so clones, around 90% of which are singletons, and 2% to 2.5% rests with the top ten. This clone appeared a single time. What it binds is not known. Unmatched junction bases numbered 10, after V lost 5 bases and J lost 7 bases. The germline V gene has CDR1 SNHLY and CDR2 FYNNEI. There are 15 residues in the CDR3. The chain has TRBV2 and TRBJ2-7, with TRBD1 matching 11 bases. The source of this sequence is an adult in good health. The sequenced sample was peripheral blood, obtained on day 0 of AZD1222 vaccination. The CDR3, as DNA: TGTGCCAGCAGTCCCGGGACAGGGGGAGTAACGGAGCAGTACTTC. This sequence encodes CASSPGTGGVTEQYF.